This T cell receptor (beta chain) was sequenced during a study of regulatory T cells in long-lasting Graves disease. Time point noted: newly diagnosed GD, antithyroid drugs for less than 3 months. The TCR library was made from RNA extracted from PBMCs. This clonotype came up many times. V was clipped by 4 bases and J by 4 bases, with 16 bases between them. The CDR3 spans 15 residues. TCR beta libraries were built with iRepertoire HTBI primers and Arm-PCR of CDR3 regions. TCRdb called the multiplex PCR reads again in MiXCR, with one record for every CDR3 protein. The sample gives 400,000 to 500,000 distinct CDR3 sequences, approximately 15% of which show up once; about 8.3% is in the top ten. These data are also associated with another study on T cells in Graves' hyperthyroidism and ophthalmopathy. That paper states: A first-round RT-PCR of the TCR CDR3 used the HTBI primer set.

This sample comprised peripheral blood mononuclear cells (PBMCs), obtained at new diagnosis, from a patient treated with antithyroid drugs. The V and J genes are TRBV12-3 or TRBV12-4 and TRBJ1-1; D possibly corresponds to TRBD1 (5 bases). The origin of this receptor is a woman aged 35 to 49 with Graves disease. CDR3 bases: TGTGCCAGCAGTTCCCCTTGGGACGCGATCACTGAAGCTTTCTTT. Protein sequence: CASSSPWDAITEAFF.